This T cell receptor beta chain was identified in a study of T cells in Graves' hyperthyroidism and ophthalmopathy. In the study overall: Peripheral blood was acquired at first diagnosis, ahead of any therapy whatsoever. Study-wide results and limits: The model anticipated ophthalmopathy a median 6.5 months pre-onset.

A word on this clonotype: Its antigen is still unknown.

Germline assignment: CDR1 LNHNV and CDR2 YYDKDF (reference sequence). V gave up 5 bases and J gave up 3 bases, with 10 bases separating them. The CDR3 totals 13 residues. Using RNA transcripts as the source, TCR beta CDR3 regions were amplified. During a first-round RT-PCR of the TCR CDR3, the HTBI primer set was used. TCRdb redid the calling of the multiplex PCR reads with MiXCR, one entry per CDR3 protein. Among some 560,000 distinct CDR3 sequences, about 14% were seen once, and the ten largest hold 14%. This TCR derives from a woman in her thirties or forties with Graves' hyperthyroidism. Sequencing was carried out using blood. This chain connects TRBV15 to TRBJ1-1, with TRBD1 as a possible D gene (6 bases). This CDR3 reads CATSRRGDTEAFF. CDR3 nucleotides: TGTGCCACCAGCCGAAGGGGGGACACTGAAGCTTTCTTT.